Below are 5 T cell receptor beta chains sequenced from a single sample in a study of blood T cell repertoires in COVID-19. Assay used: immunoSEQ multiplex PCR; TCRdb lists only in-frame clones, some missing. The table has around 620,000 clones, around 90% seen once. Sequencing input: peripheral blood. The receptors were sampled from a woman younger than 35 with acute or convalescent COVID-19.

The chain links TRBV5-6 to TRBJ1-1, with D maybe TRBD1 (5 bases). The CDR3 totals 14 residues. Trimming stripped 2 bases from V and 5 bases from J, with 13 bases between. Germline V gene data show CDR1 as SGHDT and CDR2 as YYEEEE. The CDR3 here is CASSLSRVWTEAFF. CDR3 nucleotide sequence: TGTGCCAGCAGCTTAAGCAGGGTGTGGACTGAAGCTTTCTTT.

A single count supports this clone. The chain combines TRBV6-4 with TRBJ2-3, with 10 bases identical to TRBD1. CDR3 size: 17 residues. Germline values: CDR1 MRHNA, CDR2 SNTAGT. V shed 0 bases, J shed 2 bases, and the junction held 5 bases outside the gene matches. The CDR3 region is CASSDSKGQGTTDTQYF. The CDR3 coding sequence is TGTGCCAGCAGTGACTCGAAGGGACAGGGGACCACAGATACGCAGTATTTT.

The gene calls are TRBV20-1 and TRBJ2-3; D is uncertain. The CDR3 consists of 11 residues. The V end lost 1 base, the J end lost 5 bases, and 4 bases lay between the germline ends. CDR1 and CDR2 from the germline V gene are DFQATT and SNEGSKA (reference sequence). The CDR3 DNA reads as TGCAGTGCTAGAGGAGGAGATACGCAGTATTTT. As protein: CSARGGDTQYF.

This chain links TRBV21-1 with TRBJ1-2; the table's D call, TRBD1, has no DNA check behind it. TRBV21-1 is a pseudogene segment. CDR3 length: 12 residues. This CDR3 reads CASSPVPTGYTF. The CDR3, as DNA: TGTGCCAGCAGCCCAGTCCCAACAGGCTACACCTTC.

V and J are TRBV4-3 and TRBJ1-3; D not resolved. V lost 1 base and J 2 bases, leaving 12 bases between the germline ends. The CDR3 spans 16 residues. The V gene's germline CDR1 is LGHNA and CDR2 YSLEER. CDR3 in amino acids: CASSQGKRWTGNTIYF. The CDR3 DNA is TGCGCCAGCAGCCAAGGGAAGCGGTGGACTGGAAACACCATATATTTT.